This T cell receptor (beta chain) was sequenced during a study of blood T cell repertoires in COVID-19. As for the study in general: Material from acute and convalescent COVID-19 was sourced from the United States, Italy and Spain. From T cells, B-cell-depleted T cells, or PBMCs came the material, which was cDNA or gDNA.

The assay was immunoSEQ multiplex PCR, and TCRdb's table has in-frame clones only and misses some. The sample records hundreds of thousands of clones, around 86% being singletons. The CDR3 sequence is 16 residues long. CDR1 is MGHRA and CDR2 is YSYEKL in the germline V gene. Trimming cost V 0 bases and J 0 bases, with 11 bases left between them. This chain connects TRBV4-1 to TRBJ1-1; possible D gene TRBD1, 6 bases. The sequenced sample was peripheral blood. The sequence was collected from a woman aged 30 to 39 with active or convalescent COVID-19. CDR3 residues: CASSQEPGTLNTEAFF. The CDR3 DNA is TGCGCCAGCAGCCAAGAACCCGGGACATTGAACACTGAAGCTTTCTTT.